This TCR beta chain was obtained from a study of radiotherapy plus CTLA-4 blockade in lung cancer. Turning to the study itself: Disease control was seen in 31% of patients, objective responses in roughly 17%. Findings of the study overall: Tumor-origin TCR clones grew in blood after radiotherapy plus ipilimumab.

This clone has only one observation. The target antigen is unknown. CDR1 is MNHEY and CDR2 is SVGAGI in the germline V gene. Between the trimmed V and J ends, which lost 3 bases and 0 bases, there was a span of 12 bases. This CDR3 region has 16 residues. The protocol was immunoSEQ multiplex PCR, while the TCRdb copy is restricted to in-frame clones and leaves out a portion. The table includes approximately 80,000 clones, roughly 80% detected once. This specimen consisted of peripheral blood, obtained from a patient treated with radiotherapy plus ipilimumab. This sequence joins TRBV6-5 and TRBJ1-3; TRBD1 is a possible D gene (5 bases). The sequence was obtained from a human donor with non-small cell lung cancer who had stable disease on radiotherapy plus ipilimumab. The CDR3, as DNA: TGTGCCAGCAGTTATGGGGCAGCCCTCTCTGGAAACACCATATATTTT. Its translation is CASSYGAALSGNTIYF.